The source of this TCR beta chain is a study of T cell responses to AZD1222 COVID-19 vaccine. General study points: Just six people given AZD1222 tested seropositive at baseline.

Profiling relied on immunoSEQ multiplex PCR, and the TCRdb table lists in-frame clones only, not all of them. The repertoire has tens of thousands of clones, approximately 90% of them found once; the top ten carry over 40%. This clone has just one count. The antigen remains unidentified. Germline-derived CDR1 and CDR2 are SQVTM and ANQGSEA. The CDR3 has 13 residues. V was clipped by 3 bases and J by 3 bases, with 9 bases between them. The sequences come from peripheral blood, collected on day 0 of AZD1222 vaccination. The rearrangement joins TRBV29-1 to TRBJ1-5; D is perhaps TRBD1 (5 bases). The clonotype was recovered from an adult in good health. The CDR3, as DNA: TGCAGCGTTGACCAGGGCCCCAATCAGCCCCAGCATTTT. Translated: CSVDQGPNQPQHF. Full variable domain (rest looked up from reference TRBV29-1 and TRBJ1-5): SAVISQKPSRDICQRGTSLTIQCQVDSQVTMMFWYRQQPGQSLTLIATANQGSEATYESGFVIDKFPISRPNLTFSTLTVSNMSPEDSSIYLCSVDQGPNQPQHFGDGTRLSIL.